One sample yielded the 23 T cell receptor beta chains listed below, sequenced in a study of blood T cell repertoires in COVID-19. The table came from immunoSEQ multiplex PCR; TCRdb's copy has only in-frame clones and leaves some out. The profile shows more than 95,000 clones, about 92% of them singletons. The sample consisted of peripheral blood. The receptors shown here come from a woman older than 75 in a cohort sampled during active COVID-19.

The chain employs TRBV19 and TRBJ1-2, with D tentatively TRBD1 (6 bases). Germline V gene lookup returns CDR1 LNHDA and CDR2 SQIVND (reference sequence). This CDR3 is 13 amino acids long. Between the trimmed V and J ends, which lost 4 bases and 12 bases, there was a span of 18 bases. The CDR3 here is CASSTVSGGQNTF. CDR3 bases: TGTGCCAGTAGTACCGTTTCTGGGGGCCAGAACACCTTC.

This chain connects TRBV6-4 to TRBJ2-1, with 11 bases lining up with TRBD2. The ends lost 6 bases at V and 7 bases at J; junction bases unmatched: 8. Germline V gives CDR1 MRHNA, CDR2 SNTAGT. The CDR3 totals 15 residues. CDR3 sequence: CASSEGTSGFNEQFF. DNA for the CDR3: TGTGCCAGCAGCGAAGGGACTAGCGGTTTTAATGAGCAGTTCTTC.

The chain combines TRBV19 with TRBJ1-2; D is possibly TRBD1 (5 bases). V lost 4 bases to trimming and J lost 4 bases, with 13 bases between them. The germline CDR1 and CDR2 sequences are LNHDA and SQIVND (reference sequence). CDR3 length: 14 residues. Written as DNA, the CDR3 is TGTGCCAGTAGTAATGGAGGGGCGGGCTATGGCTACACCTTC. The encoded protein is CASSNGGAGYGYTF.

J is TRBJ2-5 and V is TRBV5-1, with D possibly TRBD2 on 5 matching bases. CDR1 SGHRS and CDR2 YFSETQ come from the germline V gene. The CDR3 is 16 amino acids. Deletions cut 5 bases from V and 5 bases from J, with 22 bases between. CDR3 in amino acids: CASSPAPALVRETQYF. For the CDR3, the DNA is TGCGCCAGCAGTCCCGCTCCGGCACTAGTTCGGGAGACCCAGTACTTC.

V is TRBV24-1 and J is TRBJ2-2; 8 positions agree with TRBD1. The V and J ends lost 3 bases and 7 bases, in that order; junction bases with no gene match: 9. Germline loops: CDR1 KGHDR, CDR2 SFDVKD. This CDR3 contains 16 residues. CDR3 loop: CATSDPGQGWGGELFF. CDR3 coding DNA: TGTGCCACCAGTGATCCCGGACAGGGTTGGGGCGGGGAGCTGTTTTTT.

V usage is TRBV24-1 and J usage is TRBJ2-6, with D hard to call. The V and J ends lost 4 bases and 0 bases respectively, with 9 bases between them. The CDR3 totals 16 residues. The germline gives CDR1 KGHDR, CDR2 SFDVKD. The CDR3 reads CATSDYTVSGANVLTF. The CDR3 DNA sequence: TGTGCCACCAGTGACTACACAGTCTCTGGGGCCAACGTCCTGACTTTC.

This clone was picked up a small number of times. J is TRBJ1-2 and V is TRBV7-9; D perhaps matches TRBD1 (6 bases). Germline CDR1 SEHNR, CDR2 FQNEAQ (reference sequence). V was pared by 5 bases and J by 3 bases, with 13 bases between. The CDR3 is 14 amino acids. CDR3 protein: CASSRIPGDYGYTF. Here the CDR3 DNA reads TGTGCCAGCAGCCGTATTCCAGGGGACTATGGCTACACCTTC.

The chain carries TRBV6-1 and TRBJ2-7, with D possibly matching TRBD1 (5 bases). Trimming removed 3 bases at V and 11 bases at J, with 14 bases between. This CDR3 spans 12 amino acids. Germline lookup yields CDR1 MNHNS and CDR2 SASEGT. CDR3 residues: CASSDGPAQEYF. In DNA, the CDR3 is TGTGCCAGCAGTGATGGGCCGGCACAGGAGTACTTC.

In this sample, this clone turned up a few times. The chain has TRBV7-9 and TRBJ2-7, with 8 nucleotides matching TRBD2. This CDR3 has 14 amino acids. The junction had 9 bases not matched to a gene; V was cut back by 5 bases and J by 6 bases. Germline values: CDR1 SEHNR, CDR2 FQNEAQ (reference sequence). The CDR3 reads CASSERSGSGEQYF. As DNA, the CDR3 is TGTGCCAGCAGCGAACGGAGCGGGAGTGGCGAGCAGTACTTC.

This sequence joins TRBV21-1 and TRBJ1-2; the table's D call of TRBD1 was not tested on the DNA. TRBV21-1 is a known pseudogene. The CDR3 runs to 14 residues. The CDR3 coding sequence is TGTGCCAGCAGCACCGGTCCGGGCAGGGCCGGCTACACCTTC. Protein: CASSTGPGRAGYTF.

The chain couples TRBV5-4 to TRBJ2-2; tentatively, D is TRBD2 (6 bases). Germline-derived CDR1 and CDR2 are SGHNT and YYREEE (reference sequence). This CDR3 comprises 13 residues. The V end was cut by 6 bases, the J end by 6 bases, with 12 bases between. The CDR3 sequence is CASITRGSGELFF. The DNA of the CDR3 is TGTGCCAGCATCACACGGGGGTCCGGGGAGCTGTTTTTT.

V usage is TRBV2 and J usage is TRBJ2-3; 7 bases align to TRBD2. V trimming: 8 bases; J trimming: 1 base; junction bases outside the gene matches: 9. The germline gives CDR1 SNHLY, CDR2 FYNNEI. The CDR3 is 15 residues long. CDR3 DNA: TGTGCCAGCCTAGCGAACGCGGGGGGCACAGATACGCAGTATTTT. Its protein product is CASLANAGGTDTQYF.

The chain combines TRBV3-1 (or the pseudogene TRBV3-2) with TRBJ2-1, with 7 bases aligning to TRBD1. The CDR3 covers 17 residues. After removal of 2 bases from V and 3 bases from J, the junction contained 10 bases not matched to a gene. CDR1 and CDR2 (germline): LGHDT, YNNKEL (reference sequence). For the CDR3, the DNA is TGTGCCAGCAGCCAATATGGCATGGCAGGGGGCTACAATGAGCAGTTCTTC. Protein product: CASSQYGMAGGYNEQFF.

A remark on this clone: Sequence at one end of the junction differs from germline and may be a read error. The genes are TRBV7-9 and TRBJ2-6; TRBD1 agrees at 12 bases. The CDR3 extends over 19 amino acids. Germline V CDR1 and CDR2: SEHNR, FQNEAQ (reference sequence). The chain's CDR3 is CASRLAGTGGFYGANVLTF. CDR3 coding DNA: TGTGCCAGCAGATTAGCCGGGACAGGGGGCTTCTATGGGGCCAACGTCCTGACTTTC.

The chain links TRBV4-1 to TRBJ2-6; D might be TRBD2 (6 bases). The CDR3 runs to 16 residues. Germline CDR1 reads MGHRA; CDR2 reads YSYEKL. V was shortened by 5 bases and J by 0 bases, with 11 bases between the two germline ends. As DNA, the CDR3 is TGCGCCAGCAGCGGAGGGTTGGGCTCTGGGGCCAACGTCCTGACTTTC. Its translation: CASSGGLGSGANVLTF.

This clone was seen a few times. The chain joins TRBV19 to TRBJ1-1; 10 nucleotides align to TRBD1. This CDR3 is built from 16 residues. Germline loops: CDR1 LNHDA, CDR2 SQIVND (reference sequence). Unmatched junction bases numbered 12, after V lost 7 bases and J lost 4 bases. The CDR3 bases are TGTGCCAGTACCCGTCCCGGGACAGGGGTTAGCACTGAAGCTTTCTTT. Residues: CASTRPGTGVSTEAFF. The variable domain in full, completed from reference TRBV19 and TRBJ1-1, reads DGGITQSPKYLFRKEGQNVTLSCEQNLNHDAMYWYRQDPGQGLRLIYYSQIVNDFQKGDIAEGYSVSREKKESFPLTVTSAQKNPTAFYLCASTRPGTGVSTEAFFGQGTRLTVV.

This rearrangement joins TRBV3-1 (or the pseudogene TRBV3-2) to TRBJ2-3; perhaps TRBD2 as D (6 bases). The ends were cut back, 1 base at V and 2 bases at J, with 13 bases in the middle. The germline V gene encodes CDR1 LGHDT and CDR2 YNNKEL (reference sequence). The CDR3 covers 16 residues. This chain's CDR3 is CASSQGVSGYTDTQYF. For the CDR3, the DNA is TGTGCCAGCAGCCAAGGAGTTAGCGGTTACACAGATACGCAGTATTTT.

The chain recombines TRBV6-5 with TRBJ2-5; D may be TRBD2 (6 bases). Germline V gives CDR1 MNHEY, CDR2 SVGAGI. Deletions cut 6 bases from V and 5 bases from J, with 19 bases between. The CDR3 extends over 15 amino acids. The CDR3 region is CASSFERDWWETQYF. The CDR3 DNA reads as TGTGCCAGCAGCTTCGAAAGGGACTGGTGGGAGACCCAGTACTTC.

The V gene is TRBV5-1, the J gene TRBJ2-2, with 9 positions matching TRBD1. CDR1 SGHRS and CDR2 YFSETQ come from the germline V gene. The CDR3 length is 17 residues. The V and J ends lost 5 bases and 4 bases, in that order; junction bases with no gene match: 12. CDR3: CASSRGVGTGITGELFF. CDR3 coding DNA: TGCGCCAGCAGTAGAGGTGTTGGGACAGGGATCACCGGGGAGCTGTTTTTT.

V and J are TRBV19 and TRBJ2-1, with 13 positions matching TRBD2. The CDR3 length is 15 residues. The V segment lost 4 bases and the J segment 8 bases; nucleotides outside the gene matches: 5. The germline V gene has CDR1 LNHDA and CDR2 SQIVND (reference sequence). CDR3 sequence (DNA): TGTGCCAGTAGTAGACTAGCGGGGGGCGGCCATGAGCAGTTCTTC. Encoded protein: CASSRLAGGGHEQFF.

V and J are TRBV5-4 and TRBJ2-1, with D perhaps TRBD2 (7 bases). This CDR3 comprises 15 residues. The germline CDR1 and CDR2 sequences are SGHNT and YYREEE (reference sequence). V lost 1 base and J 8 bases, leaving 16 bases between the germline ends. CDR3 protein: CASSLRGGAFDEQFF. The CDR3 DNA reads TGTGCCAGCAGCTTGCGAGGGGGGGCCTTCGATGAGCAGTTCTTC. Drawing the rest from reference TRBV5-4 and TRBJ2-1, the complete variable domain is ETGVTQSPTHLIKTRGQQVTLRCSSQSGHNTVSWYQQALGQGPQFIFQYYREEENGRGNFPPRFSGLQFPNYSSELNVNALELDDSALYLCASSLRGGAFDEQFFGPGTRLTVL.

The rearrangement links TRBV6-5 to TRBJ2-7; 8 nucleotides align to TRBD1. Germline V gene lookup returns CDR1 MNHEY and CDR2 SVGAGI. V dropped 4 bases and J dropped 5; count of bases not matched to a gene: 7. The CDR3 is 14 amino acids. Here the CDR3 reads CASSFRTGLNEQYF. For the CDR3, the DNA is TGTGCCAGCAGTTTCCGGACAGGGCTTAACGAGCAGTACTTC.

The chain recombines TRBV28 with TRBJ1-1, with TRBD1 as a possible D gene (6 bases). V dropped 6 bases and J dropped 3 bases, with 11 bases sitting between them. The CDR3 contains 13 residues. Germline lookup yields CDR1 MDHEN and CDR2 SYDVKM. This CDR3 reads CASSPDSYTEAFF. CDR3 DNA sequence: TGTGCCAGCAGCCCGGACAGCTACACTGAAGCTTTCTTT.